This T cell receptor (beta chain) derives from a study of shared clonotypes between healthy human individuals. The study, taken as a whole, reports: A reduction in generation probabilities was seen for non-shared clonotypes relative to those shared by all four donors. It was observed that 4% to 6% of naive CD4 clonotypes were shared across a handful of donors.

Original processing notes: ImmunoSEQ yielded junction-only sequences lacking quality scores, so filtering differed. Generated by immunoSEQ multiplex PCR, the TCRdb table keeps only in-frame clones and is missing some. V, J and clone size derive from that table, while D and trimming were established from the DNA sequence. The sample gives some 2,000,000 clones, roughly 94% of which show up once; 0.13% is in the top ten. Notes on this clone: Its specificity is unknown.

Nashville, Tennessee was home to all donors, who were Caucasian adults. The V segment lost 0 bases and the J segment 4 bases; nucleotides outside the gene matches: 10. The CDR3 length is 17 residues. In germline, CDR1 is MGHRA, CDR2 YSYEKL. The rearrangement uses TRBV4-1 and TRBJ2-5; 8 positions agree with TRBD2. The sequenced sample consisted of naive CD4+ T cells sorted from blood. Noted subset: CD45RA+ positively selected. This clonotype was sampled from a young man in good health. CDR3 sequence: CASSQDGTTGGVETQYF. DNA for the CDR3: TGCGCCAGCAGCCAAGATGGGACTACGGGGGGGGTAGAGACCCAGTACTTC.